The clone carrying this TCR beta chain has just a few counts. This sample stems from a study of blood T cell repertoires in COVID-19. The wider study: The United States, Italy and Spain were the sources of the acute and convalescent COVID-19 samples. Nucleic acid was either cDNA or gDNA, and it came from T cells, B-cell-depleted T cells, or PBMCs.

CDR1 and CDR2 from the germline V gene are KGHSH and LQKENI. This CDR3 is 16 amino acids long. V dropped 1 base and J dropped 5 bases, with 14 bases sitting between them. Original methodology: The assay estimated nucleated cells by amplifying reference gene primers. Sequencing was performed with immunoSEQ multiplex PCR; in TCRdb, only in-frame clones are kept and a portion is missing. That table furnishes V, J and clone size, whereas the DNA furnished D and trimming. The sample records approximately 50,000 clones, approximately 79% being singletons. The chain uses TRBV18 and TRBJ1-4; no definite D call. The sequencing sample was made of peripheral blood. The TCR was taken from a man between 65 and 85 years old with acute or convalescent COVID-19. DNA for the CDR3: TGTGCCAGCTCACCACAGGAAGGCAGGCCGAATGAAAAACTGTTTTTT. Encoded protein: CASSPQEGRPNEKLFF.